This T cell receptor beta chain was obtained from a study of blood T cell repertoires in COVID-19 (dated by TCRdb to the early 2020s). For the wider study: Samples covering the acute and convalescent phases of COVID-19 were provided by collaborators in the United States, Italy and Spain. Deeply sampled blood TCRbeta repertoires from subjects exposed to, actively infected with, or recovered from COVID-19 were included in the dataset. The repertoires were made available in a free public database intended to serve as a resource for research on the immune response to SARS-CoV-2. The sample metadata nearly always contained a de-identified subject ID, COVID-19 status, age in years and sex. The material from the prospective study consisted of cDNA or gDNA derived from T cells, B-cell-depleted T cells, or PBMCs. The samples were drawn from the first 160 participants of the ongoing ImmuneRACE study and from 950 to 1,500 subjects provided by 6 global collaborators. Where HLA class I and class II types were available, the types were taken from metadata supplied by the sample provider, not from assay-based typing.

In the prospective study, participants were about 18 to 90 years old, resided in fewer than 25 geographic areas of the United States, and were enrolled through a virtual design. Cohort assignment in the prospective study relied on participant-reported clinical history from a screening survey and a study questionnaire. Recovered participants in ImmuneRACE Cohort 3 were defined by two consecutive negative NP/OP PCR tests, clearance by a healthcare professional, or resolution of symptoms. In the prospective study, mobile phlebotomists collected whole blood, serum and a nasopharyngeal or oropharyngeal swab from each participant. Prospective study participants could optionally give additional blood draws and questionnaires over an approximately two-month period. Before DNA extraction, blood samples from the prospective study were shipped at room temperature or frozen. On the study overall, not on this receptor specifically: The amount of clinical and demographic metadata varied by source and participant and was provided uncurated.

From cysteine to phenylalanine, the CDR3 is 17 amino acids long. The sequence is cut down to CDR3 DNA, 51 bases in frame from base 1. Compared with germline, V lacks 1 base and J lacks 1 base; bases without a gene match: 5. TCRbeta CDR3 regions were amplified from genomic DNA using the immunoSEQ Assay, a bias-controlled multiplex PCR. The study's processing was this. Within the assay, amplification of reference gene primers was used to estimate how many nucleated cells each sample contained. To quantify the absolute abundance of each unique TCRbeta CDR3 rearrangement, sequence reads were collapsed and filtered. Productive Simpson clonality was computed per sample as the square root of Simpson's diversity index over productive rearrangements. TCRdb re-hosts the immuneACCESS table, in-frame sequences only. Its copies lack some clones; in the studies checked, an unresolved V gene accounts for under half of them, and the cause for the rest is not known. V, J and clone size reflect that table, while D and trimming were determined from the DNA. A total of a few hundred thousand clones appear in this sample, just under 90% of them only once. In total, the top ten clones hold 1.2% of the sample.

As concerns this clone: No antigen is known for it. Base-call qualities are not available, and no considerably larger clone is one nucleotide away.

The rearrangement joined TRBV5-3 to TRBJ1-5; 10 central bases correspond to TRBD1. TRBV5-3 is assigned to the ORF class and has an uncertain function. The sequence was obtained from a man younger than 40 who had recovered from COVID-19. Sequencing was done on a sample of PBMCs or T cells enriched from blood (not recorded which). The nucleotides are TGTGCCAGAAGCTTGATCCGGGACAGGGGAAGCAATCAGCCCCAGCATTTT. This codes for CARSLIRDRGSNQPQHF.